The 13 T cell receptor beta chains reported below all come from one sample, sequenced in a study of post-analysis software for immune sequencing data. Findings of the study overall: Patients showed TRBV5-6, TRBV5-1 and TRBV20-1 among four to six TRBV segments more frequent than in controls.

The TCR beta cDNA libraries carried unique molecular identifiers. TCRdb reanalysed the PCR reads using MiXCR and keeps one entry per CDR3 protein. Here the sample spans about 540,000 distinct CDR3 sequences, around a third being singletons. These receptors have no identified antigens. The sequenced sample was blood. These TCRs come from a girl aged 2 to 17 with multiple sclerosis.

This clonotype was seen only a few times. This chain joins TRBV12-3 or TRBV12-4 and TRBJ1-1; D uncertain. V was pared by 7 bases and J by 4 bases, with 13 bases between. The CDR3 totals 13 residues. In DNA, the CDR3 is TGTGCCAGCATTGCGACCGCTTCCACTGAAGCTTTCTTT. Protein: CASIATASTEAFF.

The chain couples TRBV12-5 to TRBJ2-7; possibly TRBD2 for D (5 bases). Germline V CDR1 and CDR2: LGHNT, FRNRAP. V was clipped by 0 bases and J by 0 bases, with 9 bases between them. The CDR3 contains 15 residues. The CDR3 here is CASGLVGGGSYEQYF. The CDR3 nucleotides read TGTGCTAGTGGTTTGGTTGGAGGAGGCTCCTACGAGCAGTACTTC.

The chain is built from TRBV20-1 and TRBJ2-5; no definite D call. Germline V CDR1 and CDR2: DFQATT, SNEGSKA (reference sequence). Trimming took 0 bases from V and 3 from J, leaving 17 bases between them. CDR3 length: 16 amino acids. The CDR3: CSARDVLRQREETQYF. Here the CDR3 DNA reads TGCAGTGCTAGAGACGTTTTGCGGCAGAGAGAAGAGACCCAGTACTTC.

This chain joins TRBV12-3 or TRBV12-4 and TRBJ2-3, with D maybe TRBD1 (6 bases). The CDR3 consists of 14 residues. V lost 4 bases and J 0 bases, leaving 8 bases between the germline ends. DNA for the CDR3: TGTGCCAGCAGTTCGGACAGTAGCACAGATACGCAGTATTTT. Amino acid sequence: CASSSDSSTDTQYF.

The sample holds a few counts of this clonotype. The chain couples TRBV18 to TRBJ2-3; D is tentatively TRBD1 or TRBD2 (6 bases each). Looked up from germline, CDR1 is KGHSH and CDR2 is LQKENI. CDR3 length equals 16 residues. The germline V and J ends were trimmed by 2 bases and 2 bases, with 14 bases remaining between them. The CDR3 region is CASSPTGALPTDTQYF. CDR3 coding DNA: TGTGCCAGCTCACCAACGGGGGCCCTCCCCACAGATACGCAGTATTTT.

The V gene is TRBV12-3 or TRBV12-4, the J gene TRBJ2-3; perhaps TRBD2 as D (5 bases). The CDR3 has 14 amino acids. The germline V and J ends were trimmed by 3 bases and 3 bases, with 10 bases remaining between them. CDR3 sequence: CASSFMSGTDTQYF. The CDR3 DNA is TGTGCCAGCAGTTTCATGTCGGGGACAGATACGCAGTATTTT.

The CDR3, as DNA: TGTGCCAGCAGCCAAATATCTGGTGAGCAGTTCTTC. Its translation is CASSQISGEQFF. The V call is TRBV7-3, the J call TRBJ2-1; D is unclear. The CDR3 sequence is 12 residues long. The V end was cut by 5 bases, the J end by 9 bases, with 11 bases between. The germline CDR1 and CDR2 sequences are SGHTA and FQGTGA.

This clonotype was counted a single time. The chain joins TRBV7-3 to TRBJ2-2; 7 positions agree with TRBD1. This CDR3 is 16 amino acids long. Trimming removed 2 bases from V and 6 bases from J; junction bases left unmatched: 9. CDR1 and CDR2 (germline): SGHTA, FQGTGA. CDR3 sequence reads: CASSLLGTANAGELFF. The CDR3 DNA follows: TGTGCCAGCAGCTTACTTGGGACAGCGAATGCCGGGGAGCTGTTTTTT.

This clonotype came up a few times. This chain joins TRBV6-5 and TRBJ1-2, with D perhaps matching TRBD1 (6 bases). Germline V lookup: CDR1 MNHEY, CDR2 SVGAGI. Trimming cost V 5 bases and J 7 bases, with 17 bases left between them. CDR3 length: 14 residues. The CDR3 nucleotides read TGTGCCAGCAGTCCCCTTTCAGGGGTGACTGGCTACACCTTC. Amino acids: CASSPLSGVTGYTF.

This clonotype was detected ten times or more. The CDR3 sequence: CSAPPTDTQYF. The CDR3 region has the DNA TGCAGTGCACCCCCGACAGATACGCAGTATTTT. V gene TRBV20-1 combines with J gene TRBJ2-3; no firm D call. Germline V CDR1 and CDR2: DFQATT, SNEGSKA (reference sequence). The V end was cut by 6 bases, the J end by 3 bases, with 7 bases between. The CDR3 runs 11 residues.

The V call is TRBV4-1, the J call TRBJ1-2; 8 bases map to TRBD1. Looked up from germline, CDR1 is MGHRA and CDR2 is YSYEKL. Trimming at V came to 1 base and at J to 9 bases, leaving 13 bases not matched to a gene. The length of the CDR3 is 16 residues. CDR3 sequence: CASSQGPSGGARSYTF. CDR3 nucleotide sequence: TGCGCCAGCAGCCAAGGTCCTTCAGGGGGCGCCAGGAGCTACACCTTC.

This clonotype was picked up a small number of times. The J gene is TRBJ1-4, the V gene TRBV28, with a tentative D call TRBD1 (6 bases). The CDR3 is 14 residues long. Germline CDR1 MDHEN, CDR2 SYDVKM. The germline V and J ends were trimmed by 6 bases and 8 bases, with 16 bases remaining between them. In DNA, the CDR3 is TGTGCCAGCAGGTTAGGGGGACTAGGAGAAAAACTGTTTTTT. Amino acids: CASRLGGLGEKLFF.

This clonotype was recorded a few times. This chain uses TRBV11-2 with TRBJ1-2; D is ambiguous. The length of the CDR3 is 14 residues. Germline lookup yields CDR1 SGHAT and CDR2 FQNNGV. The V and J ends lost 5 bases and 3 bases respectively, with 13 bases between them. CDR3 coding DNA: TGTGCCAGCAGCCTTAGTGGGGAATACTATGGCTACACCTTC. This translates into CASSLSGEYYGYTF. The entire variable domain, with the rest obtained from reference TRBV11-2 and TRBJ1-2, is as follows: EAGVAQSPRYKIIEKRQSVAFWCNPISGHATLYWYQQILGQGPKLLIQFQNNGVVDDSQLPKDRFSAERLKGVDSTLKIQPAKLEDSAVYLCASSLSGEYYGYTFGSGTRLTVV.